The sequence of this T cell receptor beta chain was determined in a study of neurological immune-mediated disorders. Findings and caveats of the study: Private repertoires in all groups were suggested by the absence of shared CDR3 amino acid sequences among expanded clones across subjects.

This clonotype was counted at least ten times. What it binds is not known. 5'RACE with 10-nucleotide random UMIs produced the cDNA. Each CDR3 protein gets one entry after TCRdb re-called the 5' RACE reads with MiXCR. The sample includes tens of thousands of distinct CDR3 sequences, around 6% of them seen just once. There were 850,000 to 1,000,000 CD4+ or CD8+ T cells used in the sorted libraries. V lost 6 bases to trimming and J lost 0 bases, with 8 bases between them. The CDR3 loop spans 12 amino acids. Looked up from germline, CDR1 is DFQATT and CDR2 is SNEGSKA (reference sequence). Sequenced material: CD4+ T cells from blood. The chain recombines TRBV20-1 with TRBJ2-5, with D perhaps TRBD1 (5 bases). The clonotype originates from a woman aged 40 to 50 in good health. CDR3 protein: CSASGNQETQYF. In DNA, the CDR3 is TGCAGTGCGTCAGGGAACCAAGAGACCCAGTACTTC.